The T cell receptor (beta chain) under discussion was sequenced for a study of T cell repertoires in aging, cancer and after chemotherapy. Study information: The whole study produced a dataset of roughly 8.6 million TCR reads.

TRB rearrangements spanning V, D and J were amplified using mixed TRB-A/B primers. MiXCR, run by TCRdb on the multiplex PCR reads, gives a single entry per CDR3 protein. This sample has several thousand distinct CDR3 sequences; approximately 40% occur once, and the top ten carry about 40%. Study conclusions and caveats: Rebound thymic output was suggested by rising median generation probability during chemotherapy in each cancer cohort. Age-matched healthy donors had significantly more diverse, less clonal blood TCR repertoires than untreated cancer patients. In cancer patients, declining TCR diversity with age involved lost richness and lost evenness.

The template was genomic DNA from peripheral blood, not RNA. This clonotype counts as medium-sized. Its antigen is unknown. The V gene's germline CDR1 is SQVTM and CDR2 ANQGSEA. The CDR3 consists of 14 residues. V gave up 6 bases and J gave up 4 bases, with 16 bases separating them. The V gene is TRBV29-1, the J gene TRBJ2-1; D perhaps matches TRBD1 (6 bases). The sequence came from a human donor in good health. The sample comprised blood. The CDR3 protein is CSVVAGTPYNEQFF. The DNA of the CDR3 is TGCAGCGTAGTGGCCGGGACACCTTACAATGAGCAGTTCTTC.